Listed below are T cell receptor beta chains from one sample, sequenced in a study of graft-versus-host responses after intestinal transplantation. Their cognate antigens are unknown. The data were produced by immunoSEQ multiplex PCR, yet TCRdb's version contains in-frame clones alone and is incomplete. The profile covers more than 60,000 clones, with less than 95% appearing a single time and 1.3% taken by the ten largest. Sequencing was performed on unstimulated CD8+ T cells sorted from spleen or lymph node cells, taken before intestinal transplant. These receptor sequences come from a human donor who received an intestinal transplant. CDR3s include the opening cysteine and the closing phenylalanine or tryptophan. Fields, in order: clone size, V gene, D gene, J gene, CDR3 DNA, CDR3 protein. D genes are given only for firm matches. Some rows have no size entry. The others give once, few or many, or a class for an expanded clone.

.	TRBV19	.	TRBJ2-7	TGTGCCAGTAGTTGGGGCGGGGATCTCACAACCTACGAGCAGTACTTC	CASSWGGDLTTYEQYF
.	TRBV9	TRBD1	TRBJ2-7	TGTGCCAGCAGCGTAAATCCCCAGTCGACAGGGACCTACGAGCAGTACTTC	CASSVNPQSTGTYEQYF
.	TRBV5-1	TRBD1	TRBJ1-6	TGCGCCAGCAGACCCCCGGGACAGCTGCAGAATTCACCCCTCCACTTT	CASRPPGQLQNSPLHF
.	TRBV5-1	.	TRBJ1-2	TGCGCCAGCAGCGCCGGGAAGAAATCGGGCTATGGCTACACCTTC	CASSAGKKSGYGYTF
.	TRBV19	.	TRBJ1-1	TGTGCCAGTAGCTCAGGGGTGGGGACTGAAGCTTTCTTT	CASSSGVGTEAFF
.	TRBV9	TRBD2	TRBJ2-3	TGTGCCAGCAGCGTAGCCCCCGGGGCGGGGGGGCCCGCAGATACGCAGTATTTT	CASSVAPGAGGPADTQYF
.	TRBV2	.	TRBJ1-5	TGTGCCAGCAGTGAGTCGGGGTTTAGCAATCAGCCCCAGCATTTT	CASSESGFSNQPQHF
once	TRBV4-1	TRBD2	TRBJ2-3	TGCGCCAGCAGCCACGGGGGGGATACGCAGTATTTT	CASSHGGDTQYF
.	TRBV18	.	TRBJ2-3	TGTGCCAGCTCACCCACAGTTGCCACAGATACGCAGTATTTT	CASSPTVATDTQYF
.	TRBV19	.	TRBJ2-7	TGTGCCAGTTCGCCGACAGGACCTTCCTACGAGCAGTACTTC	CASSPTGPSYEQYF
few	TRBV19	.	TRBJ1-1	TGTGCCAGTAGTAGTCGACAGCTGAACACTGAAGCTTTCTTT	CASSSRQLNTEAFF
.	TRBV7-9	TRBD1	TRBJ1-4	TGTGCCAGCAGATCGGGACAGGGGAAGGAAAAACTGTTTTTT	CASRSGQGKEKLFF
.	TRBV4-1	TRBD1	TRBJ2-7	TGCGCCAGCAGGGGAACGGGACAGGGAATGGACGAGCAGTACTTC	CASRGTGQGMDEQYF
.	TRBV5-4	.	TRBJ1-5	TGTGCCAGCAACTTCAGGGGTTGGGGTCAGCCCCAGCATTTT	CASNFRGWGQPQHF
.	TRBV27	.	TRBJ1-1	TGTGCCAGCAGTTGGGGGGGCTCCCTGAACACTGAAGCTTTCTTT	CASSWGGSLNTEAFF
.	TRBV9	TRBD1	TRBJ2-7	TGTGCCAGCAGCGAGAGGACAGGCGCCTACGAGCAGTACTTC	CASSERTGAYEQYF
.	TRBV9	.	TRBJ2-2	TGTGCCGGGTCCCCGGGGACCGGGGAGCTGTTTTTT	CAGSPGTGELFF
.	TRBV18	TRBD2	TRBJ2-1	TGTGCCAGCTCATTAATCGGGGGGGCCGCCTCATACAATGAGCAGTTCTTC	CASSLIGGAASYNEQFF
.	TRBV6-5	TRBD1	TRBJ2-7	TGTGCCAGCAGCTCCGGGACAGGGATGGGTTACGAGCAGTACTTC	CASSSGTGMGYEQYF
once	TRBV11-2	.	TRBJ2-7	TGTGCCAGCAGCCTAAACGAGCAGTACTTC	CASSLNEQYF
.	TRBV6-1	TRBD1	TRBJ1-5	TGTGCCAGTACGACAGGGAGCCATCAGCCCCAGCATTTT	CASTTGSHQPQHF
.	TRBV6-5	.	TRBJ2-1	TGTGCCAGCAGTTACTCGGGGGCGGATGAGCAGTTCTTC	CASSYSGADEQFF
.	TRBV5-1	TRBD2	TRBJ2-1	TGCGCCAGCGGGCGGTATAGCGGGGATAATGAGCAGTTCTTC	CASGRYSGDNEQFF
.	TRBV7-9	TRBD1	TRBJ2-1	TGTGCCAGCAGCTTAGGACAGGGGGGTTGGGATGAGCAGTTCTTC	CASSLGQGGWDEQFF
few	TRBV6-5	.	TRBJ1-2	TGTGCCAGCAGCCGGACAGATTATGGCTACACCTTC	CASSRTDYGYTF
.	TRBV7-6	TRBD1	TRBJ1-1	TGTGCCAGCAGCCTGGGGACAGCGAACACTGAAGCTTTCTTT	CASSLGTANTEAFF
.	TRBV10-1	TRBD2	TRBJ2-5	TGCGCCAGCAGTGCAGCCCGTAGCGGGGGACAAGAGACCCAGTACTTC	CASSAARSGGQETQYF
.	TRBV4-1	.	TRBJ2-1	TGCGCCAGCAGGGAAGCGGGCCTGAGGGATGAGCAGTTCTTC	CASREAGLRDEQFF
few	TRBV7-9	TRBD1	TRBJ1-6	TGTGCCAGCAGCTCCGACAGGGGATCACCCCTCCACTTT	CASSSDRGSPLHF
.	TRBV2	.	TRBJ2-7	TGTGCCAGCAGTGAAGACTACTCCTACGAGCAGTACTTC	CASSEDYSYEQYF
.	TRBV7-8	TRBD1	TRBJ2-5	TGTGCCAGCAGCCTACGGACAGGGGTCGAGACCCAGTACTTC	CASSLRTGVETQYF
.	TRBV12-5	TRBD1	TRBJ2-7	TGTGCTAGTGGTTCTGGACAGGTTACCTACGAGCAGTACTTC	CASGSGQVTYEQYF
few	TRBV4-1	.	TRBJ1-6	TGCGCCAGCAGCCAAGGGCCAGCGGGCACTTCACCCCTCCACTTT	CASSQGPAGTSPLHF
once	TRBV6-1	TRBD1	TRBJ1-2	TGTGCCAGCATGGGACAGGGGGCTGGGTATGGCTACACCTTC	CASMGQGAGYGYTF
.	TRBV27	TRBD2	TRBJ2-1	TGTGCCAGCACCTCCTCTAGCGGGGTCTACAATGAGCAGTTCTTC	CASTSSSGVYNEQFF
.	TRBV6-4	TRBD2	TRBJ2-3	TGTGCCAGCAGTGAGACTAGCGGGGGGGCCACAGATACGCAGTATTTT	CASSETSGGATDTQYF
.	TRBV10-3	.	TRBJ1-1	TGTGCCATCCAGGCGTCGGGGGGCACTGAAGCTTTCTTT	CAIQASGGTEAFF
.	TRBV19	TRBD1	TRBJ1-3	TGTGCCAGTAGTGTGGGACAGCACCTTCCTGGAAACACCATATATTTT	CASSVGQHLPGNTIYF
.	TRBV7-8	TRBD1	TRBJ2-3	TGTGCCAGCAGCTTCGGGACAGGAGGACTCACAGATACGCAGTATTTT	CASSFGTGGLTDTQYF
.	TRBV5-5	.	TRBJ2-3	TGTGCCAGCAGCCGGCCTCAGGAGGAGTCCACAGATACGCAGTATTTT	CASSRPQEESTDTQYF
.	TRBV19	TRBD2	TRBJ2-3	TGTGCCAGTAGTATAGCTAGCGGGGGGGGCGAAGGTACGCAGTATTTT	CASSIASGGGEGTQYF
.	TRBV6-5	TRBD2	TRBJ2-3	TGTGCCAGCAGTTACGGGGCGGGGGTAGGGGATACGCAGTATTTT	CASSYGAGVGDTQYF
.	TRBV27	.	TRBJ1-4	TGTGCCAGCAGGGGTGACATATGGGAAAAACTGTTTTTT	CASRGDIWEKLFF
.	TRBV4-1	.	TRBJ2-1	TGCGCCAGCAGCCAAGCCGCCGTGGGGCCCAATGAGCAGTTCTTC	CASSQAAVGPNEQFF
few	TRBV2	.	TRBJ1-2	TGTGCCAGCACGGCAGGGGACTATGGCTACACCTTC	CASTAGDYGYTF
.	TRBV7-2	.	TRBJ1-1	TGTGCCAGCAGCTTATTAGAAGGTACAGCTGAAGCTTTCTTT	CASSLLEGTAEAFF
.	TRBV9	.	TRBJ2-1	TGTGCCAGCAGCGTAAATTCCGACAATGAGCAGTTCTTC	CASSVNSDNEQFF
.	TRBV7-6	TRBD1	TRBJ2-5	TGTGCCAGCAGGCCGACAGGGTTGGAGACCCAGTACTTC	CASRPTGLETQYF
.	TRBV5-6	.	TRBJ2-1	TGTGCCAGCAGACCCCGGGGGGCAGGGGCCCACAATGAGCAGTTCTTC	CASRPRGAGAHNEQFF
.	TRBV7-7	TRBD2	TRBJ2-5	TGTGCTAGCAGCCTATCCGGGGGGTGGGAGACCCAGTACTTC	CASSLSGGWETQYF